This T cell receptor beta chain was sequenced during a study of STAT5B mutations in CD4+ large granular lymphocyte leukemia. Study overall: Among healthy controls, a particular HLA allele went with more CDR3 'QG' motifs.

General study results and limits: No patients shared main leukemic clonotypes, though around 25% appeared at low frequency elsewhere.

Clones were read by immunoSEQ multiplex PCR, and TCRdb kept only the in-frame ones, dropping some. The sample lists some 34,000 clones, roughly four fifths occurring once. The CDR3 totals 13 residues. Germline values: CDR1 SEHNR, CDR2 FQNEAQ (reference sequence). V lost 7 bases to trimming and J lost 4 bases; unmatched junction nucleotides: 4. Note on this clone: Its antigen is not identified.

The rearrangement joins TRBV7-9 to TRBJ1-1, with TRBD1 matching 9 bases. Sequencing was performed on CD4+ T cells from blood buffy coats. This clonotype was sampled from a human donor in good health. The CDR3 bases are TGTGCCAGCATACAGGGGGCGCGCACTGAAGCTTTCTTT. Translated, it gives CASIQGARTEAFF.